Listed here are 28 T cell receptor beta chains from one sample, sequenced in a study of blood T cell repertoires in COVID-19. The assay was immunoSEQ multiplex PCR, and TCRdb's table has in-frame clones only and misses some. The sample holds under 100,000 clones, over 70% seen once. Sequencing was done on a sample of peripheral blood. Receptors originate from an elderly man with active or convalescent COVID-19.

V usage is TRBV5-1 and J usage is TRBJ2-7; tentative D call: TRBD1 (5 bases). The length of the CDR3 is 14 residues. Germline-derived CDR1 and CDR2 are SGHRS and YFSETQ. V was clipped by 2 bases and J by 2 bases, with 11 bases between them. The CDR3 loop is CASSFGRTTYEQYF. The CDR3 DNA is TGCGCCAGCAGCTTTGGGCGGACAACCTACGAGCAGTACTTC.

This clone was counted once. The V gene is TRBV6-4, the J gene TRBJ1-2; 8 nucleotides agree with TRBD1. Looked up from germline, CDR1 is MRHNA and CDR2 is SNTAGT. The ends lost 6 bases at V and 4 bases at J; junction bases unmatched: 10. The CDR3 length is 15 residues. CDR3 in DNA: TGTGCCAGCAGATTACAGGGGGTTAAGTGCTATGGCTACACCTTC. Protein sequence: CASRLQGVKCYGYTF.

The J gene is TRBJ2-4, the V gene TRBV6-2 or TRBV6-3; 7 bases are shared with TRBD1. Germline-derived CDR1 and CDR2 are MNHEY and SVGEGT. The V gene end was trimmed by 5 bases and the J gene end by 15 bases; junction bases not matched to a gene: 13. The CDR3 has 13 amino acids. The CDR3 nucleotides read TGTGCCAGCAGTCAGTCCCGGGACAGCTTGGGGTACTTC. As protein: CASSQSRDSLGYF.

By share, this clone counts as medium-sized. The chain employs TRBV10-1 and TRBJ2-7, with 7 bases lining up with TRBD1. Looked up from germline, CDR1 is WNHNN and CDR2 is SYGVQD (reference sequence). With V trimmed by 3 bases and J by 1 base, 6 bases remained unmatched. This CDR3 contains 15 residues. CDR3 nucleotide sequence: TGCGCCAGCAGTGATACCATGACAGGGTCCTACGAGCAGTACTTC. Amino acids: CASSDTMTGSYEQYF.

J is TRBJ1-5 and V is TRBV19, with 7 positions matching TRBD1. This CDR3 has 19 amino acids. Trimming took 3 bases from V and 4 from J; bases not matched to a gene: 18. CDR1 is LNHDA and CDR2 is SQIVND in the germline V gene (reference sequence). Written as DNA, the CDR3 is TGTGCCAGTAGTATTAACTTCGGGGTGGGCGGGACAGCTAATCAGCCCCAGCATTTT. It specifies CASSINFGVGGTANQPQHF.

The rearrangement uses TRBV10-2 and TRBJ1-5, with TRBD1 identical over 7 bases. The J segment lost 3 bases and the V segment lost 3 bases, leaving 5 bases of the junction unmatched. Germline values: CDR1 WSHSY, CDR2 SAAADI. The CDR3 contains 15 residues. The CDR3 spells CASSDPRGNNQPQHF. For the CDR3, the DNA is TGCGCCAGCAGTGACCCCAGGGGGAACAATCAGCCCCAGCATTTT.

The rearrangement uses TRBV30 and TRBJ1-2; tentative D call: TRBD1 (6 bases). The V gene lost 3 bases and the J gene lost 7 bases, with 12 bases spanning the gap. From germline, CDR1 is GTSNPN and CDR2 SVGIG (reference sequence). This CDR3 has 12 amino acids. CDR3 region: CAWRNTGFGYTF. The CDR3 region has the DNA TGTGCCTGGAGGAACACAGGGTTTGGCTACACCTTC.

The genes are TRBV5-6 and TRBJ1-6, with D maybe TRBD1 (5 bases). The V end was cut by 0 bases, the J end by 8 bases, with 12 bases between. Germline V gene sequence: CDR1 SGHDT, CDR2 YYEEEE. CDR3 length equals 15 residues. CDR3 nucleotides: TGTGCCAGCAGCTTGGATCAGGGCCCAGATTCACCCCTCCACTTT. It yields the protein CASSLDQGPDSPLHF.

The chain carries TRBV9 and TRBJ2-1, with 10 nucleotides matching TRBD2. After removal of 4 bases from V and 10 bases from J, the junction contained 8 bases not matched to a gene. Germline V gene sequence: CDR1 SGDLS, CDR2 YYNGEE. This CDR3 spans 14 amino acids. This CDR3 is CASSRTSGEVEQFF. CDR3 coding DNA: TGTGCCAGCAGCAGAACTAGCGGGGAGGTGGAGCAGTTCTTC.

V is TRBV6-2 or TRBV6-3 and J is TRBJ1-4; D uncertain. The V gene's germline CDR1 is MNHEY and CDR2 SVGEGT. The CDR3 consists of 16 residues. V lost 2 bases, J lost 0 bases, and 10 bases lay in between. CDR3 loop: CASSYGGVATNEKLFF. The CDR3 DNA follows: TGTGCCAGCAGTTACGGCGGCGTGGCAACTAATGAAAAACTGTTTTTT.

Comment on this clone: One junction end disagrees with the germline gene, perhaps due to a read error. The chain is built from TRBV5-6 and TRBJ1-2; D possibly corresponds to TRBD1 (5 bases). The CDR3 contains 13 residues. CDR1 and CDR2 (germline): SGHDT, YYEEEE. The CDR3 reads CASSLVQGPRNWF. CDR3 DNA: TGTGCCAGCAGCTTGGTGCAGGGCCCCCGGAATTGGTTC.

The chain uses TRBV7-2 and TRBJ2-1, with unresolved D. Germline-derived CDR1 and CDR2 are SGHTA and FQGNSA. Deletions cut 0 bases from V and 7 bases from J, with 13 bases between. This CDR3 spans 15 amino acids. The CDR3 nucleotides are TGTGCCAGCAGCTTAGCCCGCGGCCCCGTAAATGAGCAGTTCTTC. This sequence encodes CASSLARGPVNEQFF.

The V call is TRBV5-1, the J call TRBJ2-1; 8 nucleotides align to TRBD1. The CDR3 consists of 13 residues. Germline V gene sequence: CDR1 SGHRS, CDR2 YFSETQ. V lost 6 bases, J lost 8 bases, and 7 bases stayed unmatched. CDR3 bases: TGCGCCAGCAATCAGGGGGCGCGTGATGAGCAGTTCTTC. Its translation: CASNQGARDEQFF.

This chain links TRBV6-5 with TRBJ1-1; the D is unclear. The CDR3 extends over 13 amino acids. In germline, CDR1 is MNHEY, CDR2 SVGAGI. The V end lost 4 bases, the J end lost 0 bases, and 6 bases lay between the germline ends. The chain's CDR3 is CASSLIVNTEAFF. CDR3 DNA: TGTGCCAGCAGTTTAATAGTGAACACTGAAGCTTTCTTT.

This clone was seen many times. This chain links TRBV29-1 with TRBJ1-1; 8 bases are shared with TRBD1. Losses at the gene ends were 5 bases for V and 0 bases for J; bases not matched to a gene: 2. The CDR3 is 13 residues long. Germline CDR1 and CDR2: SQVTM and ANQGSEA. For the CDR3, the DNA is TGCAGCGTTCGACAGGGGATGAACACTGAAGCTTTCTTT. Translation gives CSVRQGMNTEAFF.

V is TRBV5-1 and J is TRBJ1-3; 8 bases are shared with TRBD1. V lost 4 bases, J lost 3 bases, and 12 bases stayed unmatched. The CDR3 has 17 residues. Germline values: CDR1 SGHRS, CDR2 YFSETQ. CDR3 DNA sequence: TGCGCCAGCAGCCCCGCTGGACAGGGTGTGGTTGGAAACACCATATATTTT. This encodes CASSPAGQGVVGNTIYF.

This clone was counted only a few times. The germline gene is not matched at one end of the junction; a read error may be the cause. This sequence joins TRBV5-1 and TRBJ2-7; a possible D gene is TRBD1 (5 bases). The germline V gene encodes CDR1 SGHRS and CDR2 YFSETQ. The CDR3 runs 14 residues. CDR3 amino acids: CASNLGTLQGEQYF. The CDR3, as DNA: TGCGCCAGCAACTTGGGCACGCTCCAGGGCGAGCAGTACTTC.

The chain has TRBV28 and TRBJ1-2; D possibly corresponds to TRBD1 (6 bases). Germline V gives CDR1 MDHEN, CDR2 SYDVKM. This CDR3 spans 13 amino acids. The V and J ends lost 7 bases and 4 bases respectively, with 13 bases between them. CDR3 loop: CASTTDSPYGYTF. The CDR3 DNA reads TGTGCCAGCACCACGGACAGTCCCTATGGCTACACCTTC.

This chain links TRBV12-3 or TRBV12-4 with TRBJ1-5, with no clear D. With 5 bases removed from V and 6 bases from J, the gap between germline ends came to 8 bases. The CDR3 sequence is 12 residues long. The CDR3 DNA reads as TGTGCCAGCAGTACCCTATTTCAGCCCCAGCATTTT. This encodes CASSTLFQPQHF.

As DNA, the CDR3 is TGTGCCAGCAGCCGTAGCGGGGGGGGTAAAGAGACCCAGTACTTC. Its protein product is CASSRSGGGKETQYF. The J gene is TRBJ2-5, the V gene TRBV6-2 or TRBV6-3, with 11 bases lining up with TRBD2. The CDR3 is made up of 15 amino acids. With V trimmed by 6 bases and J by 3 bases, 6 bases remained unmatched. The germline V gene encodes CDR1 MNHEY and CDR2 SVGEGT.

J is TRBJ2-3 and V is TRBV6-2 or TRBV6-3, with TRBD1 identical over 9 bases. Trimming took 2 bases from V and 2 from J; bases not matched to a gene: 8. Germline CDR1 is MNHEY and CDR2 is SVGEGT. This CDR3 region has 17 residues. The CDR3 sequence: CASSYETGTGNTDTQYF. In DNA form, the CDR3 reads TGTGCCAGCAGTTACGAGACCGGGACAGGGAACACAGATACGCAGTATTTT.

The J gene is TRBJ1-5, the V gene TRBV21-1. TRBV21-1 is a pseudogene. The CDR3 runs to 17 residues. The DNA for the CDR3 is TGTGCCAGCAGCCCGTTGAGAGGCGGAGGAAGCAATCAGCCCCAGCATTTT. It translates to CASSPLRGGGSNQPQHF.

This sequence joins TRBV5-1 and TRBJ1-4, with no clear D. The CDR3 contains 15 residues. The ends were cut back, 1 base at V and 3 bases at J, with 10 bases in the middle. Per germline, CDR1 SGHRS and CDR2 YFSETQ. In DNA, the CDR3 is TGCGCCAGCAGCTTGACAGTATCCGCTAATGAAAAACTGTTTTTT. Its translation is CASSLTVSANEKLFF.

This chain connects TRBV6-6 to TRBJ1-1; TRBD1 is a possible D gene (5 bases). Deletions cut 5 bases from V and 0 bases from J, with 10 bases between. The CDR3 spans 14 residues. CDR1 and CDR2 (germline): MNHNY, SVGAGI (reference sequence). CDR3 sequence (DNA): TGTGCCAGCAGTACCCCGGGGGTGAACACTGAAGCTTTCTTT. Amino acids: CASSTPGVNTEAFF.

The gene calls are TRBV6-5 and TRBJ1-5; the match to TRBD1 covers 9 bases. CDR3 size: 14 residues. Unmatched junction bases numbered 5, after V lost 6 bases and J lost 5 bases. Germline loops: CDR1 MNHEY, CDR2 SVGAGI. The CDR3 DNA sequence: TGTGCCAGCAGCCGCCGGACAGGGGATCAGCCCCAGCATTTT. It translates to CASSRRTGDQPQHF.

The chain combines TRBV3-1 (or the pseudogene TRBV3-2) with TRBJ2-1, with D tentatively TRBD2 (5 bases). There are 12 residues in the CDR3. CDR1 is LGHDT, CDR2 YNNKEL, per germline (reference sequence). V was trimmed by 4 bases and J by 12 bases, leaving 13 bases between them. Here the CDR3 reads CASSPPGERQFF. DNA of the CDR3: TGTGCCAGCAGCCCCCCCGGGGAGAGGCAGTTCTTC.

The chain combines TRBV19 with TRBJ2-4, with D perhaps matching TRBD1 (6 bases). Germline V gene data show CDR1 as LNHDA and CDR2 as SQIVND (reference sequence). The V end lost 3 bases, the J end lost 4 bases, and 22 bases lay between the germline ends. This CDR3 spans 18 amino acids. CDR3 sequence (DNA): TGTGCCAGTAGTATCAGGCCCCCGGCAGGGGTCTCGAAAAACATTCAGTACTTC. Translating it yields CASSIRPPAGVSKNIQYF.

The chain uses TRBV6-5 and TRBJ1-1; 7 positions agree with TRBD1. The CDR3 sequence is 13 residues long. Germline CDR1 and CDR2: MNHEY and SVGAGI. With V trimmed by 8 bases and J by 5 bases, 8 bases remained unmatched. The CDR3 coding sequence is TGTGCCAGCGAACGACAGGGTGGGACTGAAGCTTTCTTT. It yields the protein CASERQGGTEAFF.